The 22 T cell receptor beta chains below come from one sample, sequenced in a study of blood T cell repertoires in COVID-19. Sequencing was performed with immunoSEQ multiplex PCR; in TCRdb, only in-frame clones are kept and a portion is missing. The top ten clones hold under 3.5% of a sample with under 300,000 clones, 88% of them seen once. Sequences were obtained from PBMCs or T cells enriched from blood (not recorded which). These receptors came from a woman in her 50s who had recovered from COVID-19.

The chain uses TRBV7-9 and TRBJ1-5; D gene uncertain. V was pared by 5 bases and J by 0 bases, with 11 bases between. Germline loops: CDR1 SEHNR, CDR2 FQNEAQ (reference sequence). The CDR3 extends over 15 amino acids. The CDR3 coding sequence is TGTGCCAGCAGCGCCGGAGGGTTTAGCAATCAGCCCCAGCATTTT. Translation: CASSAGGFSNQPQHF.

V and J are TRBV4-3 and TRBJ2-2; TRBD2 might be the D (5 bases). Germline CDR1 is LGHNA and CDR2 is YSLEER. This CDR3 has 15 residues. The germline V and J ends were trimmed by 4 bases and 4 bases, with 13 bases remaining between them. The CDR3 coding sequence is TGCGCCAGCAGCCCGCGGAAAGGGAGCACCGGGGAGCTGTTTTTT. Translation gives CASSPRKGSTGELFF.

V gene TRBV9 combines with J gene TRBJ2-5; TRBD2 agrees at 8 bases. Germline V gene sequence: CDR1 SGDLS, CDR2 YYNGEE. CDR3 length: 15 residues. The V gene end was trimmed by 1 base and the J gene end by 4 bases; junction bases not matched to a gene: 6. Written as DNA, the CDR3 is TGTGCCAGCAGCGTAACGGGGGGGACGGGAGAGACCCAGTACTTC. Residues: CASSVTGGTGETQYF.

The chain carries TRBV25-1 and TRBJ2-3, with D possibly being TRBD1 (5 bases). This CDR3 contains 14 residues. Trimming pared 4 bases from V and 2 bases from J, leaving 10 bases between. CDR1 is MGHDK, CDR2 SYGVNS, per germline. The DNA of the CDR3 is TGTGCCAGCAGTGGGCAGGGCCCCACAGATACGCAGTATTTT. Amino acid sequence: CASSGQGPTDTQYF.

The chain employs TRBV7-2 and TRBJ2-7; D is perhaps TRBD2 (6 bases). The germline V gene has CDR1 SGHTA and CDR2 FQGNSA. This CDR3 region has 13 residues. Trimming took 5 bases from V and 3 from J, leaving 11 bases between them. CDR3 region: CASSTGGHYEQYF. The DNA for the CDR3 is TGTGCCAGCAGCACCGGAGGGCACTACGAGCAGTACTTC.

In DNA form, the CDR3 reads TGTGCCAGTAGAGCGGGTGATCTTAACTATGGCTACACCTTC. Translated: CASRAGDLNYGYTF. The V and J genes are TRBV19 and TRBJ1-2; D remains unclear. The CDR3 is 14 amino acids. Germline V CDR1 and CDR2: LNHDA, SQIVND (reference sequence). The ends were cut back, 6 bases at V and 1 base at J, with 12 bases in the middle.

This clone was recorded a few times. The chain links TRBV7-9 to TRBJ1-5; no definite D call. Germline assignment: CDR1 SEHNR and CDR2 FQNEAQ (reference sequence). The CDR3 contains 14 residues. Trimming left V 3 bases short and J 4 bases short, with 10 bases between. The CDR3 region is CASSFNTENQPQHF. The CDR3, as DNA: TGTGCCAGCAGCTTTAATACAGAAAATCAGCCCCAGCATTTT. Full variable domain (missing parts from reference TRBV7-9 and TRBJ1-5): DTGVSQNPRHKITKRGQNVTFRCDPISEHNRLYWYRQTLGQGPEFLTYFQNEAQLEKSRLLSDRFSAERPKGSFSTLEIQRTEQGDSAMYLCASSFNTENQPQHFGDGTRLSIL.

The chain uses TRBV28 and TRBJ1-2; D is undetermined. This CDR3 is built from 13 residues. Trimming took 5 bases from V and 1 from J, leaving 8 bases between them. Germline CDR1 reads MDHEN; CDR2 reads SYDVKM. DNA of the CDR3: TGTGCCAGCAGTATCTACAGTAACTATGGCTACACCTTC. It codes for CASSIYSNYGYTF.

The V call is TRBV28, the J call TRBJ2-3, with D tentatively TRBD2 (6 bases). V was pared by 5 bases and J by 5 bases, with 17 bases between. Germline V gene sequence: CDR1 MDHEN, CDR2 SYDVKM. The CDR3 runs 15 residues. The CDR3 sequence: CASSKTRSGEDTQYF. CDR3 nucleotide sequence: TGTGCCAGCAGTAAGACTAGGTCCGGGGAAGATACGCAGTATTTT.

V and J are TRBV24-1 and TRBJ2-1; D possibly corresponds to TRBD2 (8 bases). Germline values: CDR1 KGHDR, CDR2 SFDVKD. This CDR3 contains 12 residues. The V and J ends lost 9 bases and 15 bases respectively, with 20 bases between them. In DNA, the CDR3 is TGTGCCACCTACGGGAGGGGCAGGGGGGCGTTCTTC. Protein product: CATYGRGRGAFF.

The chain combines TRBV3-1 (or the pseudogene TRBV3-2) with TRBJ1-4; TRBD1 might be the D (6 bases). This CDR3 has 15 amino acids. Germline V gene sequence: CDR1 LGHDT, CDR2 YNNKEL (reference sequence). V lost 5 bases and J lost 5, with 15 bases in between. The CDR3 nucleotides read TGTGCCAGCAGCTCTCACGGGACAAAGAATGAAAAACTGTTTTTT. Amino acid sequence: CASSSHGTKNEKLFF.

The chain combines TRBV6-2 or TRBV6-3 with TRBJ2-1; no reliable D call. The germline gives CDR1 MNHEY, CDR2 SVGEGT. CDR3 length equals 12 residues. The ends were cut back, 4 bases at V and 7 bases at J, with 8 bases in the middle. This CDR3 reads CASSLADNEQFF. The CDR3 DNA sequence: TGTGCCAGCAGTTTGGCGGATAATGAGCAGTTCTTC.

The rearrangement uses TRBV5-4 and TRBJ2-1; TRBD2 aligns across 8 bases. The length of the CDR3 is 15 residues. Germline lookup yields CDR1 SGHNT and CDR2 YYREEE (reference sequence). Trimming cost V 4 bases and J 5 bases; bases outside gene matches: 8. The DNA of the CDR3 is TGTGCCAGCAGCCCCGGGGGGGCGGGGGACAATGAGCAGTTCTTC. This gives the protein CASSPGGAGDNEQFF.

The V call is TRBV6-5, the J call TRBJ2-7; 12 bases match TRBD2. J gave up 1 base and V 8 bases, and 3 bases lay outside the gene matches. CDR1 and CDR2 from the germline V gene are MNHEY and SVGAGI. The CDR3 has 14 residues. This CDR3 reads CASRTSGKSYEQYF. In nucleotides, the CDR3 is TGTGCCAGCCGGACTAGCGGGAAGTCCTACGAGCAGTACTTC.

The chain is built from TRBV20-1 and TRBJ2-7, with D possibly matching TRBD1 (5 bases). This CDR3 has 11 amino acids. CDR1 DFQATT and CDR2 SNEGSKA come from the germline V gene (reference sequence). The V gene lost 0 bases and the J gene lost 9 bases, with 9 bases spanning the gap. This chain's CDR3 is CSAREDTGQYF. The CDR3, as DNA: TGCAGTGCTAGAGAGGACACCGGGCAGTACTTC.

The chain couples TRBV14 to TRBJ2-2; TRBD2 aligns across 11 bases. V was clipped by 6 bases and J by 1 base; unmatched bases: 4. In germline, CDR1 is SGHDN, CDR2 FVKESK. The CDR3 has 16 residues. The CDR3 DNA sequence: TGTGCCAGCAGTCTAGCGGGAGGTGGGAACACCGGGGAGCTGTTTTTT. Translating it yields CASSLAGGGNTGELFF.

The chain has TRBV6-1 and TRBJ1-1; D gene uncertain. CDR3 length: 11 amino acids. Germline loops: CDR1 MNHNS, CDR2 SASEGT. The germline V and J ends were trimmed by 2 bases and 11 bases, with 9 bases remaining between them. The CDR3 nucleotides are TGTGCCAGCAGTGAATTCCCGGAGGCTTTCTTT. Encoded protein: CASSEFPEAFF.

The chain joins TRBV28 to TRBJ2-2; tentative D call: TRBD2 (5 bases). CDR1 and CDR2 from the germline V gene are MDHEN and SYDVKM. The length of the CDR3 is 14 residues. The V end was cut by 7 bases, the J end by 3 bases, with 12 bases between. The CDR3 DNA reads TGTGCCAGCACCTTGAGGGAGTACACCGGGGAGCTGTTTTTT. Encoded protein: CASTLREYTGELFF.

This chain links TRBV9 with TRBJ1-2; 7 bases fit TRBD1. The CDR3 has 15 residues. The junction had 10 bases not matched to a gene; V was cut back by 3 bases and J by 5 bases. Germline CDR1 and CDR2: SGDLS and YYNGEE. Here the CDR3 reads CASSAASAGGYGYTF. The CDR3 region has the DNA TGTGCCAGCAGCGCAGCTTCGGCAGGGGGTTATGGCTACACCTTC.

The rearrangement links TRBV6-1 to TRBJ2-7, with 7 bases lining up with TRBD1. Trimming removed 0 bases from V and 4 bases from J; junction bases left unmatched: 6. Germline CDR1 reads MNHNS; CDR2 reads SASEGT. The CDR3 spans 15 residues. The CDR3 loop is CASSEARGGGYEQYF. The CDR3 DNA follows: TGTGCCAGCAGTGAAGCGCGAGGGGGCGGGTACGAGCAGTACTTC.

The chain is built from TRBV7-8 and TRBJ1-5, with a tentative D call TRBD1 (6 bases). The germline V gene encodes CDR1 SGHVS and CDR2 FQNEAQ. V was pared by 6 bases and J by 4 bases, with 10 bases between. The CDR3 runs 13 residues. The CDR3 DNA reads TGTGCCAGCAGACAGGGACTAAATCAGCCCCAGCATTTT. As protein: CASRQGLNQPQHF.

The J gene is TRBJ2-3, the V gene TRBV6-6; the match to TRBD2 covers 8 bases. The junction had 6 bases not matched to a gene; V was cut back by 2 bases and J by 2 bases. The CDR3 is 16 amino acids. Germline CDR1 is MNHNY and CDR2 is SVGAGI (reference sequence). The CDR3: CASSYLGLAVTDTQYF. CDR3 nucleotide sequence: TGTGCCAGCAGTTACCTAGGACTAGCAGTCACAGATACGCAGTATTTT.